The clone carrying this T cell receptor beta chain was counted a single time. Assay used: immunoSEQ multiplex PCR; TCRdb lists only in-frame clones, some missing. This sample yields approximately 86,000 clones, of which 85% are seen a single time; 6.7% belongs to the top ten. Regarding time point: pretreatment peripheral blood. This entry comes from a study of PD-L1 blockade in urothelial cancer. The CDR3 sequence is 14 residues long. The V and J ends lost 0 bases and 7 bases respectively, with 10 bases between them. In germline, CDR1 is KGHSH, CDR2 LQKENI. The sample here was PBMCs, taken around atezolizumab (anti-PD-L1) treatment. The V gene is TRBV18, the J gene TRBJ1-5, with TRBD1 as a possible D gene (5 bases). This TCR came from a man between 35 and 55 years old with urothelial cancer. The chain's CDR3 is CASSPPGGGQPQHF. Written as DNA, the CDR3 is TGTGCCAGCTCACCACCCGGGGGGGGACAGCCCCAGCATTTT.